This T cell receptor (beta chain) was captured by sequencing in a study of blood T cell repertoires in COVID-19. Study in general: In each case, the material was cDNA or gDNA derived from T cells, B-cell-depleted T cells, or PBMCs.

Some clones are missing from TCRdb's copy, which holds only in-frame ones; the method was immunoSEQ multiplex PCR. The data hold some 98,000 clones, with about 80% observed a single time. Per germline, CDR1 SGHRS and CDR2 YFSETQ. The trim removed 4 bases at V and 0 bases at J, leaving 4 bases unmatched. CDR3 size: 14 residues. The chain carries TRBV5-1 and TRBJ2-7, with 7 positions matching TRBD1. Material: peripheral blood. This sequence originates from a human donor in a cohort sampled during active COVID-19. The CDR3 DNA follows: TGCGCCAGCAGCCAGACAGGGAGCTCCTACGAGCAGTACTTC. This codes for CASSQTGSSYEQYF.